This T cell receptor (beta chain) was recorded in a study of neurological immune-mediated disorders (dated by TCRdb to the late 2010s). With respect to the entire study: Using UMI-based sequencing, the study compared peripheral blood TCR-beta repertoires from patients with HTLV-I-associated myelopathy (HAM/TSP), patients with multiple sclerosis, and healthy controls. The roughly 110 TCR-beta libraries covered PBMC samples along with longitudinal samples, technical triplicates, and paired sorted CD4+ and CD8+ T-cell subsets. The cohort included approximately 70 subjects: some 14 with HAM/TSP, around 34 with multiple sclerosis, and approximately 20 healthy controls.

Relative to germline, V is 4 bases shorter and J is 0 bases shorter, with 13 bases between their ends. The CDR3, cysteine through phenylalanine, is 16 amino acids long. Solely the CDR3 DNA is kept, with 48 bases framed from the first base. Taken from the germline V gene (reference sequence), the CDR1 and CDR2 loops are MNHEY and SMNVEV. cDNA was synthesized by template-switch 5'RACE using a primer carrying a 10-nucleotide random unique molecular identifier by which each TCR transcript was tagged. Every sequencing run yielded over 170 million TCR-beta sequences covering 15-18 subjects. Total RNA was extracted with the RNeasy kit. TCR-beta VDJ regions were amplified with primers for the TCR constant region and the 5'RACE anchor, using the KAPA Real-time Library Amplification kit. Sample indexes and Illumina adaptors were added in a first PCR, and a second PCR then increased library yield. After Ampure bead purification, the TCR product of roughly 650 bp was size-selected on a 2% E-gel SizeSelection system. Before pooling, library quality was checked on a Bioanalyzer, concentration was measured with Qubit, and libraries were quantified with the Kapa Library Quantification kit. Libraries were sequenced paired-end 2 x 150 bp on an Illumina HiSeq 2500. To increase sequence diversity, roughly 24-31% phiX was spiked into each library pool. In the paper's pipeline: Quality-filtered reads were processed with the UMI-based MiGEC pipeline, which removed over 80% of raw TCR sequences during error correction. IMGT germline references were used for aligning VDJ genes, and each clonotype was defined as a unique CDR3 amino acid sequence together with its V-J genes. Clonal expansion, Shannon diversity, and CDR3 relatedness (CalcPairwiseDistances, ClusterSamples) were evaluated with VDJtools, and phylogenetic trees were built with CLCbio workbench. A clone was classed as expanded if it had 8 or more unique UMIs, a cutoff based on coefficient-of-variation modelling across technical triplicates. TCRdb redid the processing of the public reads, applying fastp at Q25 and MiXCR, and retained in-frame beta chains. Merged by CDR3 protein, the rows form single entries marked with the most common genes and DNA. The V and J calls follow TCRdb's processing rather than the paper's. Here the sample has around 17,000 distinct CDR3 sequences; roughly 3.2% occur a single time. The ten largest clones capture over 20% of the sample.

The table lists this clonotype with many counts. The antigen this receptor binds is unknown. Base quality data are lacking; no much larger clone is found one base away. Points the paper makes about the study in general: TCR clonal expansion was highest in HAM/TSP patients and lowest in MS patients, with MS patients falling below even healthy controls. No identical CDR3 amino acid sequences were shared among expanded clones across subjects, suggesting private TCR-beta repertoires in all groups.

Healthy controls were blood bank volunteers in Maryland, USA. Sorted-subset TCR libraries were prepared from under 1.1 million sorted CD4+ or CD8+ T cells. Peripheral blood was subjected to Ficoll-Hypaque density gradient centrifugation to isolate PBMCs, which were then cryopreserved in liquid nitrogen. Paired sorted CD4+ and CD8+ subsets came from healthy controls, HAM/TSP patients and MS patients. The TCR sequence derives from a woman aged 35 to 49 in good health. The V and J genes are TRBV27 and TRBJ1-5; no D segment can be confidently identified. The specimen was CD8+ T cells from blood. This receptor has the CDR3 CASSSRADYSNQPQHF. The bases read TGTGCCAGCAGTTCCCGGGCGGACTATAGCAATCAGCCCCAGCATTTT.